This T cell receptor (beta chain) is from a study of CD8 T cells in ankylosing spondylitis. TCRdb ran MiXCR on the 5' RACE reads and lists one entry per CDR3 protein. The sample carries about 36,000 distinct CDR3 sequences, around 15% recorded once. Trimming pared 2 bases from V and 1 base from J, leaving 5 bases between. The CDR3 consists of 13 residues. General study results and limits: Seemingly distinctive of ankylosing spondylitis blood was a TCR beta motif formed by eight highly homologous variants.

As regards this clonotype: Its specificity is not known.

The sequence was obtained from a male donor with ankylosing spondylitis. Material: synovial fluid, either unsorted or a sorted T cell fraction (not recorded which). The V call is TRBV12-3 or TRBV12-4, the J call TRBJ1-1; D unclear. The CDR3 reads CASSLSRNTEAFF. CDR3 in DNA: TGTGCCAGCAGTTTAAGCAGGAACACTGAAGCTTTCTTT.